The text below deals with one TCR beta chain. This clone was detected only once. No cognate antigen has been identified for it. Nothing much larger sits one base from this clone, and base qualities are not available. This sample is drawn from a study of blood T cell repertoires in COVID-19 (dated by TCRdb to about 2020). In terms of the full investigation: The collaborator samples originated in the United States, Italy and Spain and spanned the acute and convalescent phases of COVID-19. Where HLA class I and class II types were available, the types were taken from metadata supplied by the sample provider, not from assay-based typing. The samples were drawn from two sources: the first 160 participants of the ongoing ImmuneRACE study, and over 950 subjects contributed by 6 global collaborators. Deeply sampled blood TCRbeta repertoires from subjects exposed to, actively infected with, or recovered from COVID-19 were included in the dataset. The repertoires were released in a freely available public database intended as a resource for research on the immune response to SARS-CoV-2. The material from the prospective study consisted of cDNA or gDNA derived from T cells, B-cell-depleted T cells, or PBMCs. A de-identified subject ID, COVID-19 status, age in years and sex were almost always included in the sample metadata. What the authors observed across the whole study: The amount of clinical and demographic metadata varied by source and participant and was provided uncurated.

TCRbeta CDR3 regions were amplified from genomic DNA using the immunoSEQ Assay, a bias-controlled multiplex PCR. The paper's data handling went like this. Within the assay, amplification of reference gene primers was used to estimate how many nucleated cells each sample contained. To quantify the absolute abundance of each unique TCRbeta CDR3 rearrangement, sequence reads were collapsed and filtered. Productive Simpson clonality was computed per sample as the square root of Simpson's diversity index over productive rearrangements. TCRdb carries this immuneACCESS record with in-frame sequences only. Its versions omit some clonotypes, under half of them owing to an unresolved V gene in the studies checked, with the rest unexplained. D and trimming come from the DNA, and the V and J calls and clone size come from that table. This sample has more than 95,000 clones in its table, and about 89% of those were observed once. In total, the top ten clones hold around 3.8% of the sample.

CDR1 and CDR2 were assigned from the germline V gene (reference sequence) as LGHDT and YNNKEL. The V and J ends are trimmed by 3 bases and 4 bases, leaving 6 bases between them. The CDR3 holds 12 amino acids from the cysteine to the phenylalanine. Only the CDR3 region is kept as DNA, spanning 36 bases read in frame from base 1. The collaborating institutions used their own protocols to collect whole blood in K2EDTA tubes. Collaborator samples were shipped for TCRbeta analysis as frozen whole blood, isolated PBMCs, or DNA extracted from either sample type. The receptor's source is an older woman with acute or convalescent COVID-19. The sequencing sample was made of peripheral blood. The chain joins TRBV3-1 (or the pseudogene TRBV3-2) to TRBJ1-2; the D gene assignment is ambiguous. The nucleotides read TGTGCCAGCAGCCAGTCAGGCTATGGCTACACCTTC. It translates as CASSQSGYGYTF.